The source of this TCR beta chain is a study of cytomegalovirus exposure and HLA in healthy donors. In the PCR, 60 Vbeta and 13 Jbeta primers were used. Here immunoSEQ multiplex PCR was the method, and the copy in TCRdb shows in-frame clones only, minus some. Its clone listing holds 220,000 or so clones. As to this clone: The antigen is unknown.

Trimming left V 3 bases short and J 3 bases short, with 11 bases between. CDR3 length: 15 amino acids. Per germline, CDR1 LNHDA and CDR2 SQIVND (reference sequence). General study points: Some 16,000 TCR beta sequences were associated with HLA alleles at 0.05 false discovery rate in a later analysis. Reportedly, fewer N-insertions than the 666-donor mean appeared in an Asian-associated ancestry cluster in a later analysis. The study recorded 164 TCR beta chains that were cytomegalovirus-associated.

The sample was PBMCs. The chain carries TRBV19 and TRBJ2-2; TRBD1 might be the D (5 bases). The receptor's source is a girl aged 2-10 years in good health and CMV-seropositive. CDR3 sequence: CASSIGRGYTGELFF. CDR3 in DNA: TGTGCCAGTAGTATTGGTAGGGGATACACCGGGGAGCTGTTTTTT.